This TCR beta chain appears in the sequencing data of a study of blood T cell repertoires in COVID-19. Study-level information: Sites across the United States, Italy and Spain contributed samples from acute and convalescent COVID-19. PBMCs, B-cell-depleted T cells, or T cells provided the cDNA or gDNA that made up the material.

In Seattle, patients joined the study during active infection and were tracked longitudinally. V lost 4 bases and J 4 bases, leaving 14 bases between the germline ends. Germline CDR1 reads SGHAT; CDR2 reads FQNNGV. The CDR3 covers 15 residues. The protocol was immunoSEQ multiplex PCR, while the TCRdb copy is restricted to in-frame clones and leaves out a portion. The sample has 85,000 to 100,000 clones; 70% to 90% are singletons. The material sequenced was peripheral blood. This TCR was recovered from a man in his fifties with COVID-19, enrolled during active disease. The V gene is TRBV11-2, the J gene TRBJ2-1; perhaps TRBD2 as D (6 bases). CDR3 amino acids: CASSWGLGGYNEQFF. The CDR3, as DNA: TGTGCCAGCAGCTGGGGACTGGGGGGTTACAATGAGCAGTTCTTC.